The 2 T cell receptor beta chains reported below all come from one sample, sequenced in a study of early T cells in non-severe SARS-CoV-2 infection. MiXCR, run by TCRdb on the 5' RACE reads, gives a single entry per CDR3 protein. This table has around 71,000 distinct CDR3 sequences, about a tenth appearing once. This material consisted of whole blood, taken at baseline. The receptors derive from an adult who was a healthcare worker with PCR-confirmed SARS-CoV-2 infection or an uninfected control (not recorded which).

This clonotype came up many times. CDR3 residues: CASRVGTSAVINEQFF. CDR3 bases: TGTGCCAGCAGAGTGGGGACTAGCGCGGTTATCAATGAGCAGTTCTTC. The chain has TRBV27 and TRBJ2-1, with 10 nucleotides matching TRBD2. V shed 6 bases and J 6 bases; nucleotides not matched to a gene: 11. This CDR3 spans 16 amino acids. The V gene's germline CDR1 is MNHEY and CDR2 SMNVEV (reference sequence).

This clonotype was detected only a few times. The chain is built from TRBV6-6 and TRBJ2-2; possibly TRBD1 for D (8 bases). Germline V gives CDR1 MNHNY, CDR2 SVGAGI (reference sequence). V gave up 5 bases and J gave up 6 bases, with 22 bases separating them. The CDR3 extends over 17 amino acids. CDR3 in amino acids: CASSPSQGAGASGELFF. The CDR3 nucleotides read TGTGCCAGCAGTCCATCCCAGGGGGCGGGAGCGTCCGGGGAGCTGTTTTTT.